The entry below gives a single T cell receptor (beta chain) sequence along with its context. Within the sample, other DNA sequences also encode this same CDR3. The CDR3 runs 12 residues. Germline V gives CDR1 MNHEY, CDR2 SVGEGT. V lost 5 bases to trimming and J lost 7 bases; unmatched junction nucleotides: 2. The data originate from a study of blood T cell repertoires in COVID-19. The table came from immunoSEQ multiplex PCR; TCRdb's copy has only in-frame clones and leaves some out. The sample consists of a few hundred thousand clones, 75% to 85% of them appearing once. The chain carries TRBV6-2 or TRBV6-3 and TRBJ1-5; 7 positions agree with TRBD1. This receptor was taken from a woman aged 40 to 50 who had recovered from COVID-19. Material: peripheral blood. This CDR3 is CASSRQGQPQHF. The CDR3 nucleotides read TGTGCCAGCAGTAGACAGGGCCAGCCCCAGCATTTT.